One and the same sample provided the 7 T cell receptor beta chains below, sequenced in a study of early stage breast cancer tumors. Sequencing was performed with immunoSEQ multiplex PCR; in TCRdb, only in-frame clones are kept and a portion is missing. This sample has about 7,900 clones, with 62% found just once. Specimen: breast tumor tissue. All receptors come from a person aged 70 to 85 with breast cancer.

The V call is TRBV5-8, the J call TRBJ2-5; TRBD1 matches at 9 bases. Germline values: CDR1 SGHTS, CDR2 YDEGEE. This CDR3 region has 15 residues. V shed 3 bases, J shed 4 bases, and the junction held 7 bases outside the gene matches. Here the CDR3 reads CASSWGQGGIETQYF. Written as DNA, the CDR3 is TGTGCCAGCAGCTGGGGACAGGGCGGCATAGAGACCCAGTACTTC.

This clone turned up a few times. V gene TRBV27 combines with J gene TRBJ2-5; TRBD1 might be the D (5 bases). V shed 1 base and J shed 5 bases, with 14 bases lying between them. Germline CDR1 and CDR2: MNHEY and SMNVEV (reference sequence). This CDR3 spans 15 amino acids. CDR3 sequence (DNA): TGTGCCAGCAGTTTATTCGGCCCCCAGGGTGAGACCCAGTACTTC. As protein: CASSLFGPQGETQYF.

This sequence joins TRBV7-2 and TRBJ2-1; 9 bases map to TRBD1. The germline V gene encodes CDR1 SGHTA and CDR2 FQGNSA. The trim removed 2 bases at V and 6 bases at J, leaving 5 bases unmatched. The CDR3 runs 15 residues. CDR3 bases: TGTGCCAGCAGCTTAATACAGGGGGCTAGCAATGAGCAGTTCTTC. This codes for CASSLIQGASNEQFF. Using reference TRBV7-2 and TRBJ2-1 for the parts outside the CDR3, the full variable domain is GAGVSQSPSNKVTEKGKDVELRCDPISGHTALYWYRQSLGQGLEFLIYFQGNSAPDKSGLPSDRFSAERTGGSVSTLTIQRTQQEDSAVYLCASSLIQGASNEQFFGPGTRLTVL.

This sequence joins TRBV30 and TRBJ2-7; 8 nucleotides agree with TRBD2. V shed 2 bases, J shed 1 base, and the junction held 4 bases outside the gene matches. The CDR3 is 14 amino acids. Looked up from germline, CDR1 is GTSNPN and CDR2 is SVGIG (reference sequence). CDR3 bases: TGTGCCTGGAGTTCTCCGGGGGGGTCCTACGAGCAGTACTTC. Amino acids: CAWSSPGGSYEQYF. The full variable domain, in which reference TRBV30 and TRBJ2-7 provide the parts outside the CDR3, is SQTIHQWPATLVQPVGSPLSLECTVEGTSNPNLYWYRQAAGRGLQLLFYSVGIGQISSEVPQNLSASRPQDRQFILSSKKLLLSDSGFYLCAWSSPGGSYEQYFGPGTRLTVT.

The chain recombines TRBV10-3 with TRBJ1-3, with a possible D match to TRBD1 (6 bases). The germline V and J ends were trimmed by 9 bases and 0 bases, with 6 bases remaining between them. CDR3 length equals 12 residues. CDR1 and CDR2 from the germline V gene are ENHRY and SYGVKD. CDR3 amino acids: CAIQGSGNTIYF. CDR3 bases: TGTGCCATACAGGGCTCTGGAAACACCATATATTTT.

The chain joins TRBV6-5 to TRBJ2-7, with 9 bases fitting TRBD1. V lost 2 bases and J lost 5; bases outside the gene matches: 10. Germline V CDR1 and CDR2: MNHEY, SVGAGI. The CDR3 has 16 amino acids. CDR3 DNA: TGTGCCAGCAGTTACCTCCCGGGACAGGGAGCAGACGAGCAGTACTTC. Amino acids: CASSYLPGQGADEQYF.

The chain links TRBV7-9 to TRBJ1-2; maybe TRBD1 (5 bases). Between the trimmed V and J ends, which lost 5 bases and 4 bases, there was a span of 14 bases. The CDR3 contains 14 residues. Germline V gene lookup returns CDR1 SEHNR and CDR2 FQNEAQ (reference sequence). The CDR3 protein is CASSLTDSVYGYTF. DNA of the CDR3: TGTGCCAGCAGCCTAACAGACAGCGTCTATGGCTACACCTTC.